The next 24 T cell receptor beta chains were all read from a single sample in a study of response to subunit inactivated influenza vaccine. In TCRdb, the RT-PCR reads were re-called with MiXCR into one record per CDR3 protein. The table includes approximately 500,000 distinct CDR3 sequences, around 13% detected once. Source: PBMCs from blood, taken about 13 days after vaccination. These receptors were obtained from a man aged 45-60 years who received an inactivated influenza vaccine.

The chain couples TRBV11-1 to TRBJ2-1, with 11 bases identical to TRBD2. The germline V gene has CDR1 SGHAT and CDR2 FQDESV (reference sequence). The CDR3 contains 18 residues. The junction had 20 bases not matched to a gene; V was cut back by 6 bases and J by 10 bases. CDR3 residues: CASRHKPKTSGIEGEQFF. In nucleotides, the CDR3 is TGTGCCAGCAGACATAAACCGAAGACTAGCGGGATCGAAGGCGAGCAGTTCTTC.

This chain connects TRBV29-1 to TRBJ1-1; maybe TRBD1 (5 bases). Germline V gives CDR1 SQVTM, CDR2 ANQGSEA. V was shortened by 4 bases and J by 8 bases, with 11 bases between the two germline ends. The CDR3 spans 11 residues. The CDR3, as DNA: TGCAGCGTTGCCAGCGGGACCGAAGCTTTCTTT. The encoded protein is CSVASGTEAFF.

This clonotype was seen a handful of times. The chain carries TRBV10-3 and TRBJ2-7; 9 bases fit TRBD1. J gave up 2 bases and V 6 bases, and 5 bases lay outside the gene matches. This CDR3 has 14 amino acids. Germline V gives CDR1 ENHRY, CDR2 SYGVKD. This CDR3 reads CAISAGTGTYEQYF. CDR3 DNA sequence: TGTGCCATCAGCGCCGGGACAGGGACCTACGAGCAGTACTTC.

This clonotype was detected a few times. The chain links TRBV5-1 to TRBJ2-5; D is perhaps TRBD1 (5 bases). The CDR3 is 14 amino acids. The V end was cut by 4 bases, the J end by 3 bases, with 13 bases between. In germline, CDR1 is SGHRS, CDR2 YFSETQ. The CDR3 DNA is TGCGCCAGCAGCCCAGGACACCAGAAAGAGACCCAGTACTTC. Its protein product is CASSPGHQKETQYF. Based on the CDR3 plus reference TRBV5-1 and TRBJ2-5, the full variable domain is KAGVTQTPRYLIKTRGQQVTLSCSPISGHRSVSWYQQTPGQGLQFLFEYFSETQRNKGNFPGRFSGRQFSNSRSEMNVSTLELGDSALYLCASSPGHQKETQYFGPGTRLLVL.

Ten or more counts support this clonotype. This chain connects TRBV7-8 to TRBJ2-1; D possibly corresponds to TRBD1 (6 bases). Germline CDR1 is SGHVS and CDR2 is FQNEAQ. The ends were cut back, 6 bases at V and 7 bases at J, with 13 bases in the middle. CDR3 length: 13 amino acids. The CDR3 protein is CASSPGVHNEQFF. In nucleotides, the CDR3 is TGTGCCAGCAGTCCAGGGGTACATAATGAGCAGTTCTTC.

As for this clonotype: A clone one base away is much larger, so this may be a read error. The rearrangement links TRBV20-1 to TRBJ1-1; 10 bases fit TRBD1. The germline V gene encodes CDR1 DFQATT and CDR2 SNEGSKA (reference sequence). Trimming cost V 5 bases and J 11 bases; bases outside gene matches: 8. This CDR3 has 12 residues. CDR3 nucleotide sequence: TGCAGTGCTCTCGGACAGGGGGAAACGGCTTTCTTT. It encodes CSALGQGETAFF.

The chain is built from TRBV28 and TRBJ2-7; D is ambiguous. This CDR3 is built from 14 residues. V lost 7 bases to trimming and J lost 2 bases, with 15 bases between them. Germline CDR1 MDHEN, CDR2 SYDVKM. In DNA form, the CDR3 reads TGTGCCAGCACCCCCCCTCTGTCCACCTACGAGCAGTACTTC. This codes for CASTPPLSTYEQYF.

The sample holds a few counts of this clonotype. This rearrangement joins TRBV5-6 to TRBJ2-7; D unclear. This CDR3 has 14 residues. The germline V gene encodes CDR1 SGHDT and CDR2 YYEEEE. V shed 2 bases and J shed 6 bases, with 15 bases lying between them. This chain's CDR3 is CASSFRLLKSEQYF. The CDR3 DNA reads TGTGCCAGCAGCTTTCGTCTCCTAAAGAGCGAGCAGTACTTC.

This clonotype has more than one count but fewer than ten. The gene calls are TRBV20-1 and TRBJ2-7; TRBD1 matches 11 bases. CDR1 DFQATT and CDR2 SNEGSKA come from the germline V gene (reference sequence). The CDR3 is 15 residues long. With V trimmed by 1 base and J by 6 bases, 8 bases remained unmatched. CDR3 coding DNA: TGCAGTGCTAGAGCAGGACAGGGGGCGAGTCGCGAGCAGTACTTC. Protein sequence: CSARAGQGASREQYF.

In this sample, this clonotype turned up many times. This sequence joins TRBV6-5 and TRBJ1-1; D is ambiguous. V was cut by 4 bases and J by 1 base, with 7 bases left in between. The CDR3 is 13 residues long. Germline-derived CDR1 and CDR2 are MNHEY and SVGAGI. The CDR3 bases are TGTGCCAGCAGTTTACATCGGAACACTGAAGCTTTCTTT. Its protein product is CASSLHRNTEAFF.

The chain has TRBV20-1 and TRBJ2-3, with 9 nucleotides matching TRBD2. The CDR3 is 16 residues long. CDR1 and CDR2 (germline): DFQATT, SNEGSKA (reference sequence). With 3 bases clipped from V and 3 bases from J, the junction kept 10 bases outside the gene matches. In DNA form, the CDR3 reads TGCAGTGCTAGTCCCATAGCGGGAGAGGTTACAGATACGCAGTATTTT. Translating gives CSASPIAGEVTDTQYF.

This clonotype was picked up a small number of times. CDR3 region: CASVYIPGFAEAFF. The CDR3 DNA is TGTGCCAGCGTATATATCCCAGGGTTCGCTGAAGCTTTCTTT. V and J are TRBV6-2 or TRBV6-3 and TRBJ1-1; a possible D gene is TRBD1 (5 bases). Trimming stripped 8 bases from V and 6 bases from J, with 19 bases between. The germline V gene encodes CDR1 MNHEY and CDR2 SVGEGT. The CDR3 runs 14 residues.

This clonotype was counted a few times. V is TRBV4-3 and J is TRBJ1-4; D remains ambiguous. The CDR3 runs to 16 residues. Trimming stripped 1 base from V and 8 bases from J, with 17 bases between. The germline gives CDR1 LGHNA, CDR2 YSLEER. The CDR3 coding sequence is TGCGCCAGCAGCCAAGGCCCGCAACCGGGCGTCGAAAAACTGTTTTTT. Translation: CASSQGPQPGVEKLFF.

This clonotype was seen ten or more times. The CDR3 here is CASSYGGGTEAFF. The CDR3 bases are TGTGCCAGCAGTTACGGAGGGGGCACTGAAGCTTTCTTT. The chain recombines TRBV6-6 with TRBJ1-1; weak D call: TRBD1 (6 bases). V was trimmed by 2 bases and J by 4 bases, leaving 8 bases between them. The CDR3 consists of 13 residues. Germline V gene data show CDR1 as MNHNY and CDR2 as SVGAGI (reference sequence).

This rearrangement joins TRBV18 to TRBJ2-3; 13 bases line up with TRBD2. J was trimmed by 4 bases and V by 3 bases; bases with no gene match: 7. The CDR3 consists of 17 residues. Germline values: CDR1 KGHSH, CDR2 LQKENI. CDR3 nucleotides: TGTGCCAGCTCACCGGCGGGACTAGCGGGAAATTCAGATACGCAGTATTTT. It codes for CASSPAGLAGNSDTQYF.

The chain has TRBV6-5 and TRBJ2-5, with 7 bases aligning to TRBD1. Germline loops: CDR1 MNHEY, CDR2 SVGAGI. The J segment lost 1 base and the V segment lost 1 base, leaving 3 bases of the junction unmatched. The CDR3 is 15 residues long. The CDR3 sequence: CASSYWSGGQETQYF. The CDR3 nucleotides are TGTGCCAGCAGTTACTGGTCAGGGGGCCAAGAGACCCAGTACTTC.

This clonotype was found a few times. This rearrangement joins TRBV4-1 to TRBJ2-3; no clear D gene. From germline, CDR1 is MGHRA and CDR2 YSYEKL. The CDR3 covers 15 residues. Trimming took off 1 base at V and 0 bases at J, with 8 bases between the two ends. The CDR3 loop is CASSQGPLSTDTQYF. The CDR3 DNA sequence: TGCGCCAGCAGCCAAGGGCCCCTCAGCACAGATACGCAGTATTTT.

The chain has TRBV5-5 and TRBJ1-6, with D maybe TRBD1 (6 bases). Germline CDR1 SGHKS, CDR2 YYEKEE (reference sequence). V dropped 4 bases and J dropped 5 bases, with 13 bases sitting between them. The CDR3 totals 15 residues. The CDR3 loop is CASSNHGTHNSPLHF. Written as DNA, the CDR3 is TGTGCCAGCAGCAACCACGGGACACATAATTCACCCCTCCACTTT.

This clonotype was counted at least ten times. This rearrangement joins TRBV15 to TRBJ1-5; unclear D gene. V lost 0 bases and J lost 6, with 6 bases in between. In germline, CDR1 is LNHNV, CDR2 YYDKDF (reference sequence). This CDR3 has 13 amino acids. The CDR3 loop is CATSRDRGQPQHF. CDR3 nucleotides: TGTGCCACCAGCAGAGATAGAGGTCAGCCCCAGCATTTT.

There are a few counts of this clonotype. This sequence joins TRBV12-3 or TRBV12-4 and TRBJ2-7; D possibly corresponds to TRBD1 (5 bases). V was shortened by 3 bases and J by 5 bases, with 14 bases between the two germline ends. The CDR3 has 14 residues. The CDR3 DNA reads as TGTGCCAGCAGTTTGGGGCAAGGCCCCCACGAGCAGTACTTC. Its protein is CASSLGQGPHEQYF.

The J gene is TRBJ2-5, the V gene TRBV15; D unresolved. The V and J ends lost 1 base and 3 bases respectively, with 6 bases between them. In germline, CDR1 is LNHNV, CDR2 YYDKDF (reference sequence). CDR3 size: 13 residues. CDR3 residues: CATSRGGEETQYF. The CDR3 nucleotides are TGTGCCACCAGCAGAGGAGGAGAAGAGACCCAGTACTTC.

In this sample, this clonotype turned up many times. The genes are TRBV11-3 and TRBJ1-2, with D maybe TRBD1 (5 bases). CDR1 and CDR2 (germline): SGHNT, YENEEA. This CDR3 has 13 amino acids. The V and J ends lost 2 bases and 8 bases respectively, with 12 bases between them. The CDR3 DNA sequence: TGTGCCAGCAGCTTATCGAGGGGAATCGGCTACACCTTC. Its protein is CASSLSRGIGYTF.

In this sample, this clonotype turned up a few times. The V call is TRBV5-1, the J call TRBJ2-2; the D gene is possibly TRBD2 (6 bases). The germline gives CDR1 SGHRS, CDR2 YFSETQ. V gave up 4 bases and J gave up 0 bases, with 13 bases separating them. The CDR3 sequence is 16 residues long. CDR3 nucleotides: TGCGCCAGCAGCCCGTCCGGACTAACGAACACCGGGGAGCTGTTTTTT. Amino acids: CASSPSGLTNTGELFF.

This chain links TRBV20-1 with TRBJ2-7; D is possibly TRBD2 (6 bases). The V gene lost 6 bases and the J gene lost 0 bases, with 24 bases spanning the gap. Germline CDR1 DFQATT, CDR2 SNEGSKA (reference sequence). This CDR3 is 17 amino acids long. CDR3 in amino acids: CSAPPLGGPGPSYEQYF. Here the CDR3 DNA reads TGCAGTGCCCCACCATTGGGGGGTCCGGGACCCTCCTACGAGCAGTACTTC.